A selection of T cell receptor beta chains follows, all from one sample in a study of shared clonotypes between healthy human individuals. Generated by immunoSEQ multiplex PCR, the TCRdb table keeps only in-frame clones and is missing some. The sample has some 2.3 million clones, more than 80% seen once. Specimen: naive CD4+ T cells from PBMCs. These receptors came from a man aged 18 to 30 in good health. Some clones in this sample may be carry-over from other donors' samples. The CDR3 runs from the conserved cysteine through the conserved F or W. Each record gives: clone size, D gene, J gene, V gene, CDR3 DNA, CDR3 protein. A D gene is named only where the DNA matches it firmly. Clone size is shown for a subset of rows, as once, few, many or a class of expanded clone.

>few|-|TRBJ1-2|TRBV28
TGTGCCAGCAGTCTGACAGATGCCCTTAACTATGGCTACACCTTC
CASSLTDALNYGYTF
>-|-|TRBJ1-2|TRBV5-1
TGCGCCAGCAGCTACGGGGGGCCGGACTATGGCTACACCTTC
CASSYGGPDYGYTF
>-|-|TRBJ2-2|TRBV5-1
TGCGCCAGCAGGACGACAGGTCTAAACACCGGGGAGCTGTTTTTT
CASRTTGLNTGELFF
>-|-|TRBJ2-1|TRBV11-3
TGTGCCAGCAGCTTCTCCGGAATGGGGTACAATGAGCAGTTCTTC
CASSFSGMGYNEQFF
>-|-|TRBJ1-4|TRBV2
TGTGCCAGCAGTAGGCTCACTGGAACTAATGAAAAACTGTTTTTT
CASSRLTGTNEKLFF
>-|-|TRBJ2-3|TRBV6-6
TGTGCCAGCAGTTACCCAAAGAACACAGATACGCAGTATTTT
CASSYPKNTDTQYF
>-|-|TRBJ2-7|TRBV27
TGTGCCAGCAGTTTATCCGTTAGCTACGAGCAGTACTTC
CASSLSVSYEQYF
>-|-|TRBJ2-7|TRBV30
TGTGCCTTTAACTCCCCAAACGGCTATACCTACGAGCAGTACTTC
CAFNSPNGYTYEQYF
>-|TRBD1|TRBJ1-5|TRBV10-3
TGTGCCATCAGTGAGGGATCCGGGACAGTCCACCATTTT
CAISEGSGTVHHF
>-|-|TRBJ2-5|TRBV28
TGTGCCAGCAGTTTAAGAGGGGACTGGACCCAGTACTTC
CASSLRGDWTQYF
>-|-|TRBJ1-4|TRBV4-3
TGCGCCAGCAGCCAGGTCCGGGCCGTAACGAATGAAAAACTGTTTTTT
CASSQVRAVTNEKLFF